This is a list of T cell receptor beta chains from one sample in a study of a mutant IDH1 vaccine in newly diagnosed glioma. Measured with immunoSEQ multiplex PCR; TCRdb has only the in-frame clones, and not every one. Of some 60,000 clones listed, 80% to 85% are singletons. Their specific antigens are unknown. Source: PBMCs, taken from a glioma patient whose treatment included an IDH1 peptide vaccine. The receptors originated from a man aged 30 to 45 with glioma. Both conserved end residues are part of each CDR3. Size values are once, few and many counts, or a class for expanded clones, and some rows have none.

TRBJ1-2,-,TRBV2,CASKRDRADYGYTF
TRBJ1-1,few,TRBV4-1,CASSQDRGDTEAFF
TRBJ2-7,once,TRBV5-1,CASSLDPGQSSYEQYF
TRBJ1-5,-,TRBV2,CASSELRGVDQPQHF
TRBJ1-3,-,TRBV19,CASSPDRFLFSGNTIYF
TRBJ1-2,-,TRBV28,CASSPYYRGNYGYTF
TRBJ1-2,-,TRBV18,CASSPPDSLDYGYTF
TRBJ1-2,-,TRBV6-1,CASSRTGWNGYTF
TRBJ2-7,-,TRBV27,CASRRPGLGSVEQYF
TRBJ2-7,-,TRBV7-9,CASSTFGRSWYF
TRBJ2-5,-,TRBV25-1,CASSPGPPSQYF
TRBJ2-7,once,TRBV28,CASSVAGSLGGSSYEQYF